The table lists the clone carrying this TCR beta chain with a few counts. MiXCR, applied by TCRdb to the 5' RACE reads, yields one record per CDR3 protein. The sample gives more than 80,000 distinct CDR3 sequences, roughly 13% of which show up once; approximately 1.5% is in the top ten. The CDR3 spans 11 residues. Trimming removed 6 bases at V and 5 bases at J, with 7 bases between. CDR1 MNHEY and CDR2 SMNVEV come from the germline V gene (reference sequence). These data are taken from a study of early T cells in non-severe SARS-CoV-2 infection. About the research overall: Sequencing of bulk RNA from unsorted whole blood was done, without chain pairing.

The source of this sequence is an adult who was a healthcare worker with PCR-confirmed SARS-CoV-2 infection or an uninfected control (not recorded which). The chain uses TRBV27 and TRBJ1-1; D is ambiguous. The sequenced material came from whole blood. This CDR3 reads CASRRATEAFF. The CDR3 nucleotides read TGTGCCAGCAGACGCGCGACTGAAGCTTTCTTT.